This T cell receptor beta chain was documented in a study of identical twins. Germline CDR1 is MGHRA and CDR2 is YSYEKL. The ends lost 0 bases at V and 4 bases at J; junction bases unmatched: 5. The CDR3 spans 15 residues. In its sample, this clonotype was seen a few times. Each CDR3 protein is one row after TCRdb ran MiXCR on the 5' RACE reads. The sample records approximately 680,000 distinct CDR3 sequences, just over 7% being singletons. These sequences were also reported in another study, on yellow fever vaccine responses in identical twins.

The specimen was PBMCs. The V and J genes are TRBV4-1 and TRBJ1-2, with 7 bases that match TRBD1. The sequence was obtained from a woman aged 18-30 years in good health. This CDR3 is CASSQDHGQVYGYTF. DNA for the CDR3: TGCGCCAGCAGCCAAGATCATGGACAGGTCTATGGCTACACCTTC.